This TCR beta chain was sequenced during a study of T cells in Graves' hyperthyroidism and ophthalmopathy (dated by TCRdb to about 2019). Broadly, across the study: Peripheral blood was sampled at the time of initial diagnosis, prior to any treatment. A discovery cohort of about a hundred patients, 43 with Graves' ophthalmopathy and roughly 59 with stable Graves' hyperthyroidism, was used to find distinguishing TCR V-J signatures. Thyroid tissue and blood T-cell repertoires from six Graves' hyperthyroidism patients were also compared in the study. For training and testing, the approximately 92 patients in the discovery cohort were randomly divided in a 7:3 ratio. After sampling, hyperthyroidism patients received methimazole starting at 30 mg daily, and ophthalmopathy patients received high-dose intravenous methylprednisolone. An independent validation cohort of under 20 hyperthyroidism patients and approximately 15 patients who later progressed to ophthalmopathy tested prospective prediction of ophthalmopathy. The paper reports TCR Vbeta CDR3 sequencing of 130 to 150 peripheral blood samples: 43 ophthalmopathy, roughly 74 hyperthyroidism and 17 progressor patients. Here is what the overall study found, with its caveats: No statistical method was used to set the sample size in advance, and investigators knew the group allocation. Ophthalmopathy was separated from stable hyperthyroidism by a 13 V-J signature model, with roughly 88% sensitivity and 81% to 83% specificity obtained in cross-validation and 80%/75% obtained in testing. In validation, progression to ophthalmopathy was predicted by the model with almost 71% sensitivity and 72% to 80% specificity, a median of roughly 6 months before onset. Most expanded thyroid clonotypes (frequency above 0.001) were also detected in blood, suggesting blood repertoires may reflect thyroid immune responses.

CDR1 and CDR2 are read off the germline V gene as MDHEN and SYDVKM. The CDR3 spans 15 residues, from the cysteine through the phenylalanine. The sequence is cut down to CDR3 DNA, 45 bases in frame from base 1. Cut back by 6 bases and 5 bases, the V and J ends lie 17 bases apart. There are many counts of this clonotype. The antigen it recognizes is unknown. No qualities accompany the bases; no much larger clone lies one base away. The TCR beta CDR3 regions were amplified from RNA transcripts. A first-round RT-PCR of the TCR CDR3 used the HTBI primer set with the Qiagen OneStep RT-PCR kit. The libraries were constructed in a second round of multiplex PCR and then size-selected and purified. The libraries were sequenced on an Illumina HiSeq2000 using paired-end 100 bp reads. As for the authors' bioinformatics: SOAPnuke was used to process the raw data, with reads discarded if the reads contained adapters or uncalled bases, had a mean Phred below 15, or lacked an exact constant-primer or identifier match. COPE v1.2.5 was used to merge high-quality paired reads, and clonotypes were defined as unique nucleotide sequences. MiTCR v1.1 was used to align clonotypes to the IMGT TRBV, TRBD and TRBJ reference segments. The analysis was restricted to V-J combinations with a frequency above 0.0001, which together covered about 99% of the repertoires. The TCS score was defined as F50 (clonal expansion) divided by E x V (chaos), with BLOSUM62-based TCRdist calculated between CDR3 peptides within each V-J. Welch's t-statistics and random forest reduced 514 V-J features to 10 to 15, which were used in a naive Bayes classifier (R e1071). TCRdb itself trimmed the public reads at Q25 with fastp, ran MiXCR and retained productive beta chains. Each record represents a unique CDR3 protein, reported with the most common genes and DNA among its rows. TCRdb's processing, not the authors', yielded these V and J calls. This sample has hundreds of thousands of distinct CDR3 sequences in its table, and 13% of those were observed once. Clones ranked in the top ten supply 9.2% of the sample.

Graves' hyperthyroidism was defined as stable when no progression to ophthalmopathy occurred over 18 months of follow-up. Hyperthyroidism patients were newly diagnosed, had a disease duration of under 2 months, and were aged 18 to 65 years. Patients with uncontrolled infections, other autoimmune diseases, pregnancy or lactation were excluded. Diagnoses were established on the basis of clinical symptoms, serum thyroxine and TRAb, thyroid ultrasound, and orbital computed tomography. Ficoll-Paque density gradient centrifugation was used to isolate PBMCs from around 10 ml of fresh peripheral blood. Total RNA was extracted with Trizol reagent, and quality was checked on an Agilent 2100 Bioanalyzer.

The TCR was taken from a woman aged 18-29 years with Graves' hyperthyroidism. This chain is built from TRBV28 and TRBJ2-4; matching of 5 bases hints at TRBD2 as the D gene. The sequenced sample consisted of blood. CDR3 sequence: CASSVVTSPQNIQYF. The DNA reads TGTGCCAGCAGCGTAGTTACTAGTCCCCAAAACATTCAGTACTTC.